This TCR beta chain was documented in a study of prognosis after radiotherapy for stage I lung cancer. Trimming pared 3 bases from V and 8 bases from J, leaving 8 bases between. This CDR3 has 12 amino acids. Germline-derived CDR1 and CDR2 are LGHDT and YNNKEL (reference sequence). This clonotype appeared many times. Template was genomic DNA; TCR beta CDR3 amplified in two multiplex PCR rounds. First-round PCR employed TRBV- and TRBJ-specific primers for each gene. TCRdb itself ran the multiplex PCR reads through MiXCR, one entry per CDR3 protein. The sample contains 15,000 to 20,000 distinct CDR3 sequences, roughly 30% of which appear only once.

This sequence joins TRBV3-1 and TRBJ2-1; D is ambiguous. The sequences come from PBMCs, collected before or after stereotactic body radiation therapy (not recorded which). This clonotype was sampled from a donor over 45 with non-small cell lung cancer. The CDR3 spells CASSHIGDEQFF. The DNA for the CDR3 is TGTGCCAGCAGCCATATAGGTGATGAGCAGTTCTTC.